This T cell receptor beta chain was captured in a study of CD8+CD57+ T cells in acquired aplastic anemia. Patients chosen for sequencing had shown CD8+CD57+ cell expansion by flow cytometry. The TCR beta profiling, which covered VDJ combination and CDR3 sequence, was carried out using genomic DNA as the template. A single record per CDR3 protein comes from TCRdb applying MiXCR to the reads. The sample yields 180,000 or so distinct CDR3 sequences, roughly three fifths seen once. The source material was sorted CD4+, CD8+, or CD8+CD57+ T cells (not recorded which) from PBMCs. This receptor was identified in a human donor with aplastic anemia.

The CDR3 sequence: CSAWVQETQYF. The CDR3, as DNA: TGCAGCGCCTGGGTCCAAGAGACCCAGTACTTC. The chain combines TRBV29-1 with TRBJ2-5; no definite D call. The germline V and J ends were trimmed by 7 bases and 1 base, with 7 bases remaining between them. Germline V gives CDR1 SQVTM, CDR2 ANQGSEA. This CDR3 region has 11 residues.